This record covers a single T cell receptor beta chain. Germline V gives CDR1 GTSNPN, CDR2 SVGIG (reference sequence). Trimming cost V 3 bases and J 1 base; bases outside gene matches: 13. This CDR3 region has 19 residues. This specimen comes from a study of T cell responses to AZD1222 COVID-19 vaccine. Using immunoSEQ multiplex PCR, the repertoire was profiled, and TCRdb retains in-frame clones only, with some absent. Among roughly 110,000 clones listed, more than 80% were seen once. The TCR was taken from an adult in good health. Sequences were derived from peripheral blood, sampled on day 0 of AZD1222 vaccination. The chain links TRBV30 to TRBJ2-3; 13 bases align to TRBD2. In nucleotides, the CDR3 is TGTGCCTGGAGCTTGGGGAGGACTAGCGGGGGAGCTGGCACAGATACGCAGTATTTT. Its protein is CAWSLGRTSGGAGTDTQYF.